This TCR beta chain was sequenced for a study of cytomegalovirus exposure and HLA in healthy donors. Regarding the study as a whole: Cytomegalovirus status, reportedly, was diagnosed with high specificity and sensitivity by the classifier.

Sequencing used immunoSEQ multiplex PCR; TCRdb keeps in-frame clones, though not all of them. The data contain about 120,000 clones, roughly 83% of them singletons. Comment on this clone: Its antigen is currently unknown.

Trimming took 6 bases from V and 3 from J, leaving 12 bases between them. CDR1 and CDR2 (germline): MNHEY, SMNVEV (reference sequence). The CDR3 is 13 residues long. V and J are TRBV27 and TRBJ2-7; D is unclear. This sequence originates from a man in his late teens or twenties in good health and CMV-seronegative. The sequencing sample was made of PBMCs. CDR3: CASRRDKFYEQYF. CDR3 coding DNA: TGTGCCAGCAGGCGAGACAAGTTCTACGAGCAGTACTTC.